The rows below give T cell receptor beta chains drawn from one sample of a study of identical twins. From the 5' RACE reads, TCRdb called clonotypes with MiXCR, one entry per CDR3 protein. The data hold 690,000 or so distinct CDR3 sequences, with less than 10% observed a single time. These data also formed part of another study, on yellow fever vaccine responses in identical twins.

Sequences were obtained from PBMCs. These receptors originate from a woman under 30 in good health. Both conserved end residues are part of each CDR3. The D gene is left open where the match is weak. Clone size, where shown, is once, few, many, or a class for clones that have expanded.

>TRBD1|TRBV11-2|few|TRBJ2-7
CASSLVTGTGGVQFYEQYF
TGTGCCAGCAGCTTAGTAACCGGGACAGGGGGCGTCCAATTTTACGAGCAGTACTTC
>TRBD2|TRBV5-1|-|TRBJ2-7
CASSSAGLVSEQYF
TGCGCCAGCAGCTCAGCGGGACTAGTCTCCGAGCAGTACTTC
>-|TRBV11-2|-|TRBJ2-5
CASSLEGYEETQYF
TGTGCCAGCAGCTTAGAGGGCTACGAAGAGACCCAGTACTTC
>-|TRBV20-1|few|TRBJ1-1
CSARAGATEAFF
TGCAGTGCTAGAGCCGGGGCGACTGAAGCTTTCTTT
>-|TRBV3-1|few|TRBJ2-1
CASSPFGGDEQFF
TGTGCCAGCAGCCCCTTCGGTGGCGATGAGCAGTTCTTC
>-|TRBV20-1|many|TRBJ2-2
CSARGGDGGDTGELFF
TGCAGTGCTAGAGGGGGGGACGGCGGGGACACCGGGGAGCTGTTTTTT
>-|TRBV20-1|few|TRBJ2-1
CSAPTWNNEQFF
TGCAGTGCTCCGACCTGGAACAATGAGCAGTTCTTC
>-|TRBV6-1|-|TRBJ2-1
CASTPRGALGRNEQFF
TGTGCCAGCACTCCGCGCGGGGCTCTTGGGAGGAATGAGCAGTTCTTC
>TRBD1|TRBV18|-|TRBJ2-1
CASSPRSGTGGNNEQFF
TGTGCCAGCTCACCACGATCTGGGACAGGGGGCAACAATGAGCAGTTCTTC
>TRBD1|TRBV19|few|TRBJ2-7
CASTTSGTDSYEQYF
TGTGCCAGTACCACTTCGGGGACAGACTCCTACGAGCAGTACTTC
>TRBD2|TRBV4-3|-|TRBJ2-7
CASSQVPSGAYGQYF
TGCGCCAGCAGCCAAGTGCCTAGCGGGGCCTACGGGCAGTACTTC
>-|TRBV4-3|-|TRBJ2-3
CASSQDYGRGTDTQYF
TGCGCCAGCAGCCAAGATTACGGGAGAGGCACAGATACGCAGTATTTT
>-|TRBV29-1|many|TRBJ2-2
CSVEGGVGDLLETGELFF
TGCAGCGTTGAGGGGGGTGTGGGAGACCTCCTAGAAACCGGGGAGCTGTTTTTT
>TRBD1|TRBV7-2|once|TRBJ2-2
CASSSTGTGYTGELFF
TGTGCCAGCAGCTCTACCGGGACAGGGTACACCGGGGAGCTGTTTTTT
>TRBD2|TRBV5-1|-|TRBJ2-2
CASSGTGLAGGKVNTGELFF
TGCGCCAGCAGCGGAACGGGACTAGCGGGGGGCAAAGTTAACACCGGGGAGCTGTTTTTT
>-|TRBV7-9|-|TRBJ2-3
CASFWDGGTDTQYF
TGTGCCAGCTTTTGGGACGGCGGCACAGATACGCAGTATTTT
>TRBD2|TRBV20-1|few|TRBJ2-3
CSAGRLARGSDTQYF
TGCAGTGCTGGAAGACTAGCGAGGGGATCGGATACGCAGTATTTT
>-|TRBV21-1|few|TRBJ2-5
CASSKWPDRSDQETQYF
TGTGCCAGCAGCAAATGGCCCGACAGGTCGGACCAAGAGACCCAGTACTTC
>-|TRBV9|-|TRBJ1-2
CASSVGGQLDYGYTF
TGTGCCAGCAGCGTAGGCGGACAGCTTGACTATGGCTACACCTTC
>-|TRBV10-1|many|TRBJ2-5
CASSDWDGNQETQYF
TGCGCCAGCAGTGATTGGGACGGAAACCAAGAGACCCAGTACTTC
>TRBD1|TRBV12-3/TRBV12-4|-|TRBJ2-5
CAISFYTQGARFGETQYF
TGTGCCATCAGTTTCTATACACAGGGGGCGCGGTTCGGAGAGACCCAGTACTTC
>-|TRBV2|many|TRBJ2-7
CASNIQPPRDEQYF
TGTGCCAGCAATATTCAACCCCCTAGGGACGAGCAGTACTTC
>TRBD1|TRBV2|many|TRBJ2-1
CASSRDSNEQFF
TGTGCCAGCAGTCGGGACAGCAATGAGCAGTTCTTC
>-|TRBV5-5|many|TRBJ2-3
CASSLKLDTQYF
TGTGCCAGCAGTTTAAAATTGGATACGCAGTATTTT
>-|TRBV27|-|TRBJ1-1
CASSDRGRHTEAFF
TGTGCCAGCAGTGACCGGGGGAGACACACTGAAGCTTTCTTT
>TRBD1|TRBV20-1|many|TRBJ1-4
CSARDSDRDHEKLFF
TGCAGTGCTAGAGATTCGGACAGGGACCATGAAAAACTGTTTTTT
>-|TRBV13|-|TRBJ2-7
CASSSPASPNEQYF
TGTGCCAGCAGCTCGCCGGCCTCCCCCAACGAGCAGTACTTC
>-|TRBV27|-|TRBJ2-7
CASSLRRDPFYEQYF
TGTGCCAGCAGTCTTCGACGCGACCCGTTCTACGAGCAGTACTTC
>-|TRBV5-1|few|TRBJ2-7
CASSRSGPGDPEQYF
TGCGCCAGCAGCCGCTCAGGGCCAGGAGATCCAGAGCAGTACTTC
>TRBD2|TRBV19|-|TRBJ2-2
CASSIRVREAGVGELFF
TGTGCCAGTAGTATAAGAGTACGGGAGGCCGGGGTCGGGGAGCTGTTTTTT
>-|TRBV10-3|-|TRBJ2-5
CAISEARETQYF
TGTGCCATCAGTGAGGCCAGGGAGACCCAGTACTTC
>-|TRBV6-2/TRBV6-3|few|TRBJ2-7
CASSPHKDGYEQYF
TGTGCCAGCAGTCCTCACAAAGACGGGTACGAGCAGTACTTC
>-|TRBV12-3/TRBV12-4|many|TRBJ1-1
CASSLAKGRNTEAFF
TGTGCCAGCAGTTTAGCGAAGGGGAGGAACACTGAAGCTTTCTTT
>-|TRBV29-1|-|TRBJ1-1
CSVVSDTEAFF
TGCAGCGTTGTGTCGGACACTGAAGCTTTCTTT
>-|TRBV11-2|few|TRBJ2-5
CASSLGRSYQETQYF
TGTGCCAGCAGCTTGGGACGGTCGTACCAAGAGACCCAGTACTTC
>TRBD2|TRBV28|-|TRBJ2-5
CASSNLAGGQETQYF
TGTGCCAGCAGTAATCTAGCGGGGGGCCAAGAGACCCAGTACTTC
>-|TRBV6-1|-|TRBJ2-1
CASSEGNFFYEQFF
TGTGCCAGCAGCGAGGGTAATTTCTTTTATGAGCAGTTCTTC
>-|TRBV7-2|many|TRBJ2-2
CASSLRLFRGSGELFF
TGTGCCAGCAGCTTGCGCCTCTTTCGGGGAAGCGGGGAGCTGTTTTTT
>TRBD2|TRBV3-1|-|TRBJ2-5
CASSQLRDYLQETQYF
TGTGCCAGCAGCCAACTCCGGGACTATCTCCAAGAGACCCAGTACTTC
>TRBD1|TRBV15|few|TRBJ2-2
CATRQGANTGELFF
TGTGCCACCAGACAGGGGGCGAACACCGGGGAGCTGTTTTTT
>-|TRBV28|-|TRBJ2-1
CASSFFSGGNNEQFF
TGTGCCAGCAGTTTTTTCTCCGGAGGGAACAATGAGCAGTTCTTC
>-|TRBV7-9|-|TRBJ1-1
CASAVGAPAEAFF
TGTGCCAGCGCGGTGGGGGCGCCTGCTGAAGCTTTCTTT
>TRBD2|TRBV5-1|few|TRBJ2-5
CASSSVAGSQETQYF
TGCGCCAGCAGCTCAGTAGCGGGGTCGCAAGAGACCCAGTACTTC
>-|TRBV6-4|many|TRBJ2-1
CASSDSNHGEQFF
TGTGCCAGCAGTGACTCGAACCACGGGGAGCAGTTCTTC
>-|TRBV29-1|-|TRBJ2-1
CSVVRDNEQFF
TGCAGCGTTGTCCGGGACAATGAGCAGTTCTTC
>-|TRBV10-3|-|TRBJ2-7
CAISGVRKGEQYF
TGTGCCATCAGTGGGGTTAGAAAAGGGGAGCAGTACTTC
>-|TRBV5-1|-|TRBJ1-2
CASSGGSGANGYTF
TGCGCCAGCAGTGGGGGTAGCGGAGCAAATGGCTACACCTTC
>-|TRBV6-2/TRBV6-3|-|TRBJ1-1
CASCRGTEAFF
TGTGCCAGCTGTCGGGGGACTGAAGCTTTCTTT
>-|TRBV12-3/TRBV12-4|few|TRBJ2-2
CASGWGAGELFF
TGTGCCAGCGGATGGGGAGCCGGGGAGCTGTTTTTT
>TRBD1|TRBV20-1|once|TRBJ1-2
CSARTGGRSSYGYTF
TGCAGTGCCAGGACAGGGGGCAGGTCTAGCTATGGCTACACCTTC
>TRBD2|TRBV4-2|-|TRBJ2-1
CASSQEPSTSGGVGYNEQFF
TGTGCCAGCAGCCAAGAGCCGTCGACTAGCGGGGGGGTGGGTTACAATGAGCAGTTCTTC
>TRBD1|TRBV5-1|many|TRBJ2-1
CASSYRDSDTYNEQFF
TGCGCCAGCAGCTACCGGGACAGTGATACCTACAATGAGCAGTTCTTC
>TRBD1|TRBV29-1|few|TRBJ1-1
CSVAGTGGEAFF
TGCAGCGTTGCCGGGACAGGGGGCGAGGCTTTCTTT
>TRBD1|TRBV3-1|many|TRBJ2-2
CASSRTLGQGTGELFF
TGTGCCAGCAGCCGGACTCTGGGACAGGGGACCGGGGAGCTGTTTTTT